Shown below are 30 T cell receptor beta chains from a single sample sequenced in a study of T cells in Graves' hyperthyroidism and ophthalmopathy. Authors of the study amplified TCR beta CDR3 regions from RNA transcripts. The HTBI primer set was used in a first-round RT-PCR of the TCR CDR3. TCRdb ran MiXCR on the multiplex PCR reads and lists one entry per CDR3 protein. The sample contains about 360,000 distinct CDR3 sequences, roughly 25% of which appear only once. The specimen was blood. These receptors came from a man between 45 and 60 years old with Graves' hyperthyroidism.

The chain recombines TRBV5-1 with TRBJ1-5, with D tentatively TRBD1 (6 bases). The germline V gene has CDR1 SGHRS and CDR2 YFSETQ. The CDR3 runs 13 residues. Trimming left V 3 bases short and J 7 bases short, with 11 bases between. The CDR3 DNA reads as TGCGCCAGCAGCTGGGGGGGGCAGCAGCCCCAGCATTTT. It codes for CASSWGGQQPQHF.

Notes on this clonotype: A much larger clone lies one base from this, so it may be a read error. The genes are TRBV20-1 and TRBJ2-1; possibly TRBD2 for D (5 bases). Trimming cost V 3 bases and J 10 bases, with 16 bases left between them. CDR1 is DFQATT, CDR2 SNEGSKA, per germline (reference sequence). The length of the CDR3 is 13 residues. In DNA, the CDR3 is TGCAGTGCTAGTGGATCCGCCGGGGTCGAGCAGTTCTTC. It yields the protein CSASGSAGVEQFF.

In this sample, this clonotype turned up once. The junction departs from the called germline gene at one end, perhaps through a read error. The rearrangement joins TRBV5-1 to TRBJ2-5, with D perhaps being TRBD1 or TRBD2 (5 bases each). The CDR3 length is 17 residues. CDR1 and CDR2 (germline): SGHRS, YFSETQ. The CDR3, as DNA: TGTGCCAGCAGAGACAACGTCCGGGACCGAAACCAAGAGACCCAGTACTTC. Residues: CASRDNVRDRNQETQYF.

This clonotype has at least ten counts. CDR3 protein: CASGHYGQETQYF. CDR3 coding DNA: TGTGCCAGCGGCCACTACGGACAAGAGACCCAGTACTTC. The chain is built from TRBV7-9 and TRBJ2-5; D is undetermined. Germline lookup yields CDR1 SEHNR and CDR2 FQNEAQ (reference sequence). CDR3 size: 13 residues. Trimming removed 8 bases from V and 2 bases from J, with 12 bases in between.

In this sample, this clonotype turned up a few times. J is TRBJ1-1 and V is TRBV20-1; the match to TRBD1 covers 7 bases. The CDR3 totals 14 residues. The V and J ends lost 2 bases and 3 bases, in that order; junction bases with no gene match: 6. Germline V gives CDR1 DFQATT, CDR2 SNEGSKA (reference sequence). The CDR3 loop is CSARSGTVDTEAFF. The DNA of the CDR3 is TGCAGTGCTAGATCGGGGACAGTCGACACTGAAGCTTTCTTT.

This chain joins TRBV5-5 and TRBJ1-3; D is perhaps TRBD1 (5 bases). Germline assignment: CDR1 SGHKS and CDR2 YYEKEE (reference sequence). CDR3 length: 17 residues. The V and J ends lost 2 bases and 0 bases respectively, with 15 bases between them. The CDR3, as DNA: TGTGCCAGCAGCTTATCCGGGACCGTGGGCTCTGGAAACACCATATATTTT. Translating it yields CASSLSGTVGSGNTIYF.

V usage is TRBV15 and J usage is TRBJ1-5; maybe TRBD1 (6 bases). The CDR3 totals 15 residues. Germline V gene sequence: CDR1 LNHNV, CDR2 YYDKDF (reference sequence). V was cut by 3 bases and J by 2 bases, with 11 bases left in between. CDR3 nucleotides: TGTGCCACCAGCAGGTACAGGGAGGGCAATCAGCCCCAGCATTTT. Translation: CATSRYREGNQPQHF.

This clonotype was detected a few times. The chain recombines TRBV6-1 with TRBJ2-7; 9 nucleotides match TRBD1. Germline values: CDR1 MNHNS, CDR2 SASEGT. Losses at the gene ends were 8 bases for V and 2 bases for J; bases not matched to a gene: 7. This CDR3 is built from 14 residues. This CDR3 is CASHETGGTYEQYF. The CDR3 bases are TGTGCCAGCCATGAAACAGGGGGCACCTACGAGCAGTACTTC.

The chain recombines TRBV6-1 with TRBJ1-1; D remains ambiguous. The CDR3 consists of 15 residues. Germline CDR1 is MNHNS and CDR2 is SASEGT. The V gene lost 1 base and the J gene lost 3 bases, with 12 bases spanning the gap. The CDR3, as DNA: TGTGCCAGCAGTGAAGGTATTCGAGGACACACTGAAGCTTTCTTT. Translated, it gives CASSEGIRGHTEAFF.

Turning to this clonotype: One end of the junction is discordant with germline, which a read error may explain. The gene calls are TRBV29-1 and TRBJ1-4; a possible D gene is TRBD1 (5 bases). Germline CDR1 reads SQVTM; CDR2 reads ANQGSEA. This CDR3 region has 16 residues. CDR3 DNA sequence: TGCAGCGTTGAAGACCGAATGGGGGAAATGAATGGAAAACTGTTTTTT. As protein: CSVEDRMGEMNGKLFF.

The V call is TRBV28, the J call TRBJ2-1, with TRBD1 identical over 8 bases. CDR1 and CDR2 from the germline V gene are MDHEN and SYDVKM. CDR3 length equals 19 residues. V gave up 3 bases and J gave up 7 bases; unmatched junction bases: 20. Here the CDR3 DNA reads TGTGCCAGCAGTTTTACTGTCGGACAGGGTGACACTACGGGAAATGAGCAGTTCTTC. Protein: CASSFTVGQGDTTGNEQFF.

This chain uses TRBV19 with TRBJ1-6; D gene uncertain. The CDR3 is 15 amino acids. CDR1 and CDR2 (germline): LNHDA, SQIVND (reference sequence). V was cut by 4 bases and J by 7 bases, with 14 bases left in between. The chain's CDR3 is CASSKGQPQNSPLHF. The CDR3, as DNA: TGTGCCAGTAGTAAAGGGCAGCCCCAGAATTCACCCCTCCACTTT.

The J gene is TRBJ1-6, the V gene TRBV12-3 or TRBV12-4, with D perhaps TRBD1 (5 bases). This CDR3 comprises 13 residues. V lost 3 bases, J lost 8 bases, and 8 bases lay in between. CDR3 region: CASSLSGDSPLHF. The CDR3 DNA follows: TGTGCCAGCAGTTTGTCGGGGGATTCACCCCTCCACTTT.

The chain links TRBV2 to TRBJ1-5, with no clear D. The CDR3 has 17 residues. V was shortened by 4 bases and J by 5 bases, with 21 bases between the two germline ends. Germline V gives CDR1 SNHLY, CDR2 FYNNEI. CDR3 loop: CASSVALPSYHHQPQHF. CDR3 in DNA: TGTGCCAGCAGTGTAGCGCTTCCTAGCTACCATCATCAGCCCCAGCATTTT. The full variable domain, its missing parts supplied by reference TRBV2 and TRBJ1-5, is EPEVTQTPSHQVTQMGQEVILRCVPISNHLYFYWYRQILGQKVEFLVSFYNNEISEKSEIFDDQFSVERPDGSNFTLKIRSTKLEDSAMYFCASSVALPSYHHQPQHFGDGTRLSIL.

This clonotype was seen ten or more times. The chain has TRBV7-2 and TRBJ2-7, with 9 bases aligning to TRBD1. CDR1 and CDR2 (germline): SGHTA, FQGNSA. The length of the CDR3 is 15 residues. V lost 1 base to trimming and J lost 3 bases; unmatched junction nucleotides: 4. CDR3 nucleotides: TGTGCCAGCAGCTTAGGGGGGACAGGGTACTACGAGCAGTACTTC. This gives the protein CASSLGGTGYYEQYF. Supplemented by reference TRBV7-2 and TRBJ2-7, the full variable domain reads GAGVSQSPSNKVTEKGKDVELRCDPISGHTALYWYRQSLGQGLEFLIYFQGNSAPDKSGLPSDRFSAERTGGSVSTLTIQRTQQEDSAVYLCASSLGGTGYYEQYFGPGTRLTVT.

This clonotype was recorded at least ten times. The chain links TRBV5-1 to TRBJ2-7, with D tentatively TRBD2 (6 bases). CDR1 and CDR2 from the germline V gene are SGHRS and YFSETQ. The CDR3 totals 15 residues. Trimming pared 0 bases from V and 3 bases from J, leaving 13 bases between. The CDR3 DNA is TGCGCCAGCAGCTTGGCCGGAGGGAACTACTACGAGCAGTACTTC. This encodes CASSLAGGNYYEQYF.

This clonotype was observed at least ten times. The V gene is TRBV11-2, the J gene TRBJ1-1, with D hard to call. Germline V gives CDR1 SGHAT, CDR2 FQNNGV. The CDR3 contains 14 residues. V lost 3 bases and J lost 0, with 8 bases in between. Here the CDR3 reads CASSFSRLNTEAFF. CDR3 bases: TGTGCCAGCAGCTTTTCCAGATTGAACACTGAAGCTTTCTTT.

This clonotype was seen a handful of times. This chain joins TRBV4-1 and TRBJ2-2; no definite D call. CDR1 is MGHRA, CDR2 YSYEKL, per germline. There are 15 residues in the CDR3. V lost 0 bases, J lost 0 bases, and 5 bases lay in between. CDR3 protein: CASSQDSSNTGELFF. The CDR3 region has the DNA TGCGCCAGCAGCCAAGACAGCTCGAACACCGGGGAGCTGTTTTTT.

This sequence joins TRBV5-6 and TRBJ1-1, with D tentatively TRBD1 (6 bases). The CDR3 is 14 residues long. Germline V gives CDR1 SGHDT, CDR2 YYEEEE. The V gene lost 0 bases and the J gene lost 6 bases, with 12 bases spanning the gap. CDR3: CASSLGRGLSEAFF. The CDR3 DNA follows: TGTGCCAGCAGCTTGGGCAGGGGACTTTCTGAAGCTTTCTTT.

CDR3 coding DNA: TGTGCCAGCAGTTCGGCCTCTGGGGCCAACGTCCTGACTTTC. Translated, it gives CASSSASGANVLTF. The genes are TRBV2 and TRBJ2-6; unclear D gene. The CDR3 covers 14 residues. V shed 5 bases and J shed 0 bases, with 5 bases lying between them. CDR1 and CDR2 (germline): SNHLY, FYNNEI.

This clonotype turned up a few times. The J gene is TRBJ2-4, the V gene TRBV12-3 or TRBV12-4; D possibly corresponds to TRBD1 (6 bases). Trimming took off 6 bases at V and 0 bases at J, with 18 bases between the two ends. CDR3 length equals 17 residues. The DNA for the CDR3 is TGTGCCAGCAGAAAAAAGGACAGTTCAAAAGCCAAAAACATTCAGTACTTC. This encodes CASRKKDSSKAKNIQYF.

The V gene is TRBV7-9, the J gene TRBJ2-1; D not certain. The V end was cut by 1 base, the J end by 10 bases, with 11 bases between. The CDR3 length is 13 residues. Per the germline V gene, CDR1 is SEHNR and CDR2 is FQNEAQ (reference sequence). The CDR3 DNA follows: TGTGCCAGCAGCTTAGGGGATAGGATGGAGCAGTTCTTC. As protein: CASSLGDRMEQFF.

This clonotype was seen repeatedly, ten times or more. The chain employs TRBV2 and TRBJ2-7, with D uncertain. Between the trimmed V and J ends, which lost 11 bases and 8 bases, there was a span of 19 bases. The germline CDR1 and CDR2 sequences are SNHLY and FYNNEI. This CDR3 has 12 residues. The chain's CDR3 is CASQRPEVKQYF. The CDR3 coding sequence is TGTGCCTCCCAAAGGCCTGAGGTCAAGCAGTACTTC.

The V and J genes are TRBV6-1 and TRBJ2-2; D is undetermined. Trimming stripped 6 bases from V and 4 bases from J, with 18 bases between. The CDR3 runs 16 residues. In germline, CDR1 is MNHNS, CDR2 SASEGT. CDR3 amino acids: CASSTHRAVGTGELFF. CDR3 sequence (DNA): TGTGCCAGCAGCACTCACCGGGCCGTCGGCACCGGGGAGCTGTTTTTT.

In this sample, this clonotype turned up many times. The CDR3 DNA reads TGTGCCAGCAGTTTGTACAGGGAATCCTACGAGCAGTACTTC. Its protein product is CASSLYRESYEQYF. The chain links TRBV12-3 or TRBV12-4 to TRBJ2-7; D might be TRBD1 (6 bases). V was cut by 3 bases and J by 1 base, with 10 bases left in between. The CDR3 totals 14 residues.

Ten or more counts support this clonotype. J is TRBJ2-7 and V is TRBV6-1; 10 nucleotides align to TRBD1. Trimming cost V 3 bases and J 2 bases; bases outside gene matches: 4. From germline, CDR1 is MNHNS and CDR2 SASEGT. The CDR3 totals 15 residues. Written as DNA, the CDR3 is TGTGCCAGCAGTGAGGGACAGGGGACGCCCTACGAGCAGTACTTC. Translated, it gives CASSEGQGTPYEQYF.

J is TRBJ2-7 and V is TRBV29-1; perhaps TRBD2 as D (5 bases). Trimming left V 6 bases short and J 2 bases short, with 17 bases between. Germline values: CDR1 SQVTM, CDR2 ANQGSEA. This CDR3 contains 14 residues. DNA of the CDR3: TGCAGCGTCCGTCCCACTAGTAGGGCCTACGAGCAGTACTTC. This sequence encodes CSVRPTSRAYEQYF.

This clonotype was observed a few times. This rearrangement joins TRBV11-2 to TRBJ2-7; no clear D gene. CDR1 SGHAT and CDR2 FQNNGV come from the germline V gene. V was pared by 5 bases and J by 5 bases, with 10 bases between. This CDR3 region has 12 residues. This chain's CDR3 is CASSPARHEQYF. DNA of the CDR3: TGTGCCAGCAGCCCCGCCAGGCACGAGCAGTACTTC.

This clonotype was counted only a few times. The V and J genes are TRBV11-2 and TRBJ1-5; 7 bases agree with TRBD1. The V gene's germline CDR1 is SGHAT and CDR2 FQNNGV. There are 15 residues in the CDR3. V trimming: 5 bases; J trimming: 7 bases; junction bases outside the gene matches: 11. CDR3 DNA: TGTGCCAGCAGCCAAGATTGGACAGGAAGCCAGCCCCAGCATTTT. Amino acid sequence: CASSQDWTGSQPQHF.

The CDR3 DNA sequence: TGTGCCAGCAGCCCAGGGACAGGGGACAATGAGCAGTTCTTC. Amino acids: CASSPGTGDNEQFF. The V call is TRBV6-5, the J call TRBJ2-1; 10 bases fit TRBD1. CDR1 and CDR2 (germline): MNHEY, SVGAGI. The CDR3 spans 14 residues. V lost 6 bases to trimming and J lost 5 bases; unmatched junction nucleotides: 4.